These T cell receptor beta chains were read from a single sample in a study of blood T cell repertoires in COVID-19. Libraries were prepared by immunoSEQ multiplex PCR; TCRdb keeps only in-frame clonotypes and omits some of them. The sample consists of approximately 77,000 clones, more than 70% of them appearing once. Sequenced sample: peripheral blood. The receptor source for this set is a woman older than 75 with acute or convalescent COVID-19. The CDR3 runs from the conserved cysteine through the conserved F or W. Fields, in order: J gene, clone size, V gene, D gene, CDR3 DNA, CDR3 protein. A D gene is named only where the DNA matches it firmly. Clone size is stated in some rows and not others, as once, few, many or a class when expanded.

>TRBJ2-5|-|TRBV7-7|TRBD2
TGTGCTAGCAGCCCCGCGGGGGTTTCCATAAAGACCCAGTACTTC
CASSPAGVSIKTQYF
>TRBJ1-4|-|TRBV29-1|-
TGCAGCGTTCGCAGGGATGCAACTAATGAAAAACTGTTTTTT
CSVRRDATNEKLFF
>TRBJ2-3|-|TRBV14|-
TGTGCCAGCAGCCAAGATATTCCGGGAGTTGGTGCAGATACGCAGTATTTT
CASSQDIPGVGADTQYF
>TRBJ2-5|-|TRBV5-4|TRBD2
TGTGCCAGCAGCTCCTCTACCAGACTAGCGGGAGGGTCAGAGACCCAGTACTTC
CASSSSTRLAGGSETQYF
>TRBJ1-4|once|TRBV15|-
TGTGCCACCAGCAGAGATTATGCTAATGAAAAACTGTTTTTT
CATSRDYANEKLFF
>TRBJ1-2|-|TRBV30|-
TGTGCCTGGAGCTTTCAGGGCGATCAAGGCTACACCTTC
CAWSFQGDQGYTF
>TRBJ2-7|-|TRBV12-5|TRBD1
TGTGCTAGTGGTTTGGTACTAGGGGGCGGCTACGAGCAGTACTTC
CASGLVLGGGYEQYF
>TRBJ2-2|-|TRBV7-8|-
TGTGCCAGCAGCCATCGGGAGCGCGGGGACGGGGAGCTGTTTTTT
CASSHRERGDGELFF
>TRBJ2-5|-|TRBV30|TRBD1
TGTGCCTGGAGTGCAGGACAGGGAAAGACCCAGTACTTC
CAWSAGQGKTQYF
>TRBJ1-2|-|TRBV6-2/TRBV6-3|TRBD1
TGTGCCAGCAGTTCTCTCGGACAGGACTTCTATGGCTACACCTTC
CASSSLGQDFYGYTF
>TRBJ2-6|-|TRBV19|-
TGTGCCAGTAGTAGATTCGTTGGGAGCTCTGGGGCCAACGTCCTGACTTTC
CASSRFVGSSGANVLTF
>TRBJ2-2|-|TRBV5-1|-
TGCGCCAGCAGCTTACGGCAGGTGCCCGGGGAGCTGTTTTTT
CASSLRQVPGELFF
>TRBJ2-2|-|TRBV29-1|TRBD1
TGCAGCGTTATCGGACAGGGTACGGTGGGCACCGGGGAGCTGTTTTTT
CSVIGQGTVGTGELFF
>TRBJ1-5|-|TRBV6-2/TRBV6-3|-
TGTGCCAGCAGTTATGAGGCTGTACTGAATCAGCCCCAGCATTTT
CASSYEAVLNQPQHF
>TRBJ1-2|-|TRBV6-5|-
TGTGCCAGCAGTCCGTCGGGGTTTTATGGCTACACCTTC
CASSPSGFYGYTF
>TRBJ2-1|-|TRBV19|TRBD2
TGTGCCAGTAGAGGACTAGCGGGGGGGCAGGGTGAGCAGTTCTTC
CASRGLAGGQGEQFF
>TRBJ2-1|-|TRBV24-1|-
TGTGCCACCAGTACGGGACATCTCTACAATGAGCAGTTCTTC
CATSTGHLYNEQFF
>TRBJ2-5|-|TRBV3-1/TRBV3-2|TRBD1
TGTGCCAGCAGCCCAGGGGGCGCGGAGACCCAGTACTTC
CASSPGGAETQYF
>TRBJ2-5|-|TRBV20-1|-
TGCAGTGCTAGTACGGGGTCCGGCCAGTACTTC
CSASTGSGQYF
>TRBJ2-1|-|TRBV11-3|TRBD2
TGTGCCAGCAGCCCACGGGGACTAGCGGGAGAAGATGAGCAGTTCTTC
CASSPRGLAGEDEQFF
>TRBJ2-7|-|TRBV6-6|TRBD1
TGTGCCAGCAGTTCACTCCTAGGACAGGGGTACTACGAGCAGTACTTC
CASSSLLGQGYYEQYF
>TRBJ2-3|-|TRBV30|-
TGTGCCCATACACGGGGCACAGATACGCAGTATTTT
CAHTRGTDTQYF
>TRBJ2-3|-|TRBV30|-
TGTGCCTGGAGAGAACTAGAGACGCAGTATTTT
CAWRELETQYF
>TRBJ1-1|once|TRBV30|-
TGTGCCTGGAGTGTACTAGGGATTGAAGCTTTCTTT
CAWSVLGIEAFF
>TRBJ1-2|-|TRBV3-1/TRBV3-2|TRBD1
TGTGCCAGCAGCCAAGACTCCACAGGGGGCCGGGGCTACACCTTC
CASSQDSTGGRGYTF
>TRBJ2-5|-|TRBV12-3/TRBV12-4|-
TGTGCCAGCAGATCCAGGGGGGAAGAGACCCAGTACTTC
CASRSRGEETQYF
>TRBJ2-1|-|TRBV5-4|TRBD2
TGTGCCAGCAGCTTAACTAGCGGGAGTTTTAATGAGCAGTTCTTC
CASSLTSGSFNEQFF
>TRBJ1-1|-|TRBV12-3/TRBV12-4|TRBD1
TGTGCCAGCAGATGGACAGGGGGCACTGAAGCTTTCTTT
CASRWTGGTEAFF
>TRBJ2-1|-|TRBV5-1|TRBD2
TGCGCCAGCAGCTTCGGTAGCGGGAGGGCCCACAATGAGCAGTTCTTC
CASSFGSGRAHNEQFF
>TRBJ2-1|-|TRBV5-1|TRBD2
TGCGCCAGCAGCTTGGCTCCGGGACTAGGGGACAATGAGCAGTTCTTC
CASSLAPGLGDNEQFF
>TRBJ2-1|-|TRBV5-1|TRBD1
TGCGCCAGCAGTTCAGCCGGACAGGTCTCCTACAATGAGCAGTTCTTC
CASSSAGQVSYNEQFF
>TRBJ1-2|-|TRBV5-8|-
TGTGCCAGCAGCTTAGGGATACAGGGATACTATGGCTACACCTTC
CASSLGIQGYYGYTF
>TRBJ2-7|-|TRBV3-1/TRBV3-2|-
TGTGCCAGCAGCCAATCAGGGCCTGGGTTGAGCTACGAGCAGTACTTC
CASSQSGPGLSYEQYF
>TRBJ2-7|once|TRBV5-4|-
TGTGCCAGCAGCTTGCTGGGACAAAGGGGCGAGCAGTACTTC
CASSLLGQRGEQYF
>TRBJ1-5|-|TRBV5-6|-
TGTGCCAGCAGCTTGGGGGCAGGGATGGGTTTTCAGCCCCAGCATTTT
CASSLGAGMGFQPQHF
>TRBJ2-7|-|TRBV18|-
TGTGCCAGCTCACCGGGAGCATGGGACACATACGAGCAGTACTTC
CASSPGAWDTYEQYF
>TRBJ1-1|-|TRBV27|-
TGTGCCGCGGGGGACACATTGAACACTGAAGCTTTCTTT
CAAGDTLNTEAFF
>TRBJ2-7|once|TRBV19|-
TGTGCCAGTAGTATATCGATAGCAGAACCCTACGAGCAGTACTTC
CASSISIAEPYEQYF
>TRBJ1-4|-|TRBV5-1|TRBD1
TGCGCCAGCAGCTTGGAGGGGACAGGGAGGGAGAATGAAAAACTGTTTTTT
CASSLEGTGRENEKLFF
>TRBJ1-1|-|TRBV7-9|TRBD1
TGTGCCAGCAGCTCGAAAGGGGGCGAGAACACTGAAGCTTTCTTT
CASSSKGGENTEAFF
>TRBJ1-6|-|TRBV15|-
TGTGCCACCAGCAGAGACCCCCCCGCCGGGGCACCCCTCCACTTT
CATSRDPPAGAPLHF
>TRBJ2-5|-|TRBV4-2|TRBD2
TGTGCCAGCAGCCAAGAAGGACTAGCGGGGGGGGAGACCCAGTACTTC
CASSQEGLAGGETQYF
>TRBJ2-1|-|TRBV5-1|TRBD2
TGCGCCAGCAGCTTACTAGCGGGGGGGCCTAGTGGTGAGCAGTTCTTC
CASSLLAGGPSGEQFF
>TRBJ2-1|-|TRBV14|-
TGTGCCAGCAGCTCGACCTTAACAGACTCCTACAATGAGCAGTTCTTC
CASSSTLTDSYNEQFF